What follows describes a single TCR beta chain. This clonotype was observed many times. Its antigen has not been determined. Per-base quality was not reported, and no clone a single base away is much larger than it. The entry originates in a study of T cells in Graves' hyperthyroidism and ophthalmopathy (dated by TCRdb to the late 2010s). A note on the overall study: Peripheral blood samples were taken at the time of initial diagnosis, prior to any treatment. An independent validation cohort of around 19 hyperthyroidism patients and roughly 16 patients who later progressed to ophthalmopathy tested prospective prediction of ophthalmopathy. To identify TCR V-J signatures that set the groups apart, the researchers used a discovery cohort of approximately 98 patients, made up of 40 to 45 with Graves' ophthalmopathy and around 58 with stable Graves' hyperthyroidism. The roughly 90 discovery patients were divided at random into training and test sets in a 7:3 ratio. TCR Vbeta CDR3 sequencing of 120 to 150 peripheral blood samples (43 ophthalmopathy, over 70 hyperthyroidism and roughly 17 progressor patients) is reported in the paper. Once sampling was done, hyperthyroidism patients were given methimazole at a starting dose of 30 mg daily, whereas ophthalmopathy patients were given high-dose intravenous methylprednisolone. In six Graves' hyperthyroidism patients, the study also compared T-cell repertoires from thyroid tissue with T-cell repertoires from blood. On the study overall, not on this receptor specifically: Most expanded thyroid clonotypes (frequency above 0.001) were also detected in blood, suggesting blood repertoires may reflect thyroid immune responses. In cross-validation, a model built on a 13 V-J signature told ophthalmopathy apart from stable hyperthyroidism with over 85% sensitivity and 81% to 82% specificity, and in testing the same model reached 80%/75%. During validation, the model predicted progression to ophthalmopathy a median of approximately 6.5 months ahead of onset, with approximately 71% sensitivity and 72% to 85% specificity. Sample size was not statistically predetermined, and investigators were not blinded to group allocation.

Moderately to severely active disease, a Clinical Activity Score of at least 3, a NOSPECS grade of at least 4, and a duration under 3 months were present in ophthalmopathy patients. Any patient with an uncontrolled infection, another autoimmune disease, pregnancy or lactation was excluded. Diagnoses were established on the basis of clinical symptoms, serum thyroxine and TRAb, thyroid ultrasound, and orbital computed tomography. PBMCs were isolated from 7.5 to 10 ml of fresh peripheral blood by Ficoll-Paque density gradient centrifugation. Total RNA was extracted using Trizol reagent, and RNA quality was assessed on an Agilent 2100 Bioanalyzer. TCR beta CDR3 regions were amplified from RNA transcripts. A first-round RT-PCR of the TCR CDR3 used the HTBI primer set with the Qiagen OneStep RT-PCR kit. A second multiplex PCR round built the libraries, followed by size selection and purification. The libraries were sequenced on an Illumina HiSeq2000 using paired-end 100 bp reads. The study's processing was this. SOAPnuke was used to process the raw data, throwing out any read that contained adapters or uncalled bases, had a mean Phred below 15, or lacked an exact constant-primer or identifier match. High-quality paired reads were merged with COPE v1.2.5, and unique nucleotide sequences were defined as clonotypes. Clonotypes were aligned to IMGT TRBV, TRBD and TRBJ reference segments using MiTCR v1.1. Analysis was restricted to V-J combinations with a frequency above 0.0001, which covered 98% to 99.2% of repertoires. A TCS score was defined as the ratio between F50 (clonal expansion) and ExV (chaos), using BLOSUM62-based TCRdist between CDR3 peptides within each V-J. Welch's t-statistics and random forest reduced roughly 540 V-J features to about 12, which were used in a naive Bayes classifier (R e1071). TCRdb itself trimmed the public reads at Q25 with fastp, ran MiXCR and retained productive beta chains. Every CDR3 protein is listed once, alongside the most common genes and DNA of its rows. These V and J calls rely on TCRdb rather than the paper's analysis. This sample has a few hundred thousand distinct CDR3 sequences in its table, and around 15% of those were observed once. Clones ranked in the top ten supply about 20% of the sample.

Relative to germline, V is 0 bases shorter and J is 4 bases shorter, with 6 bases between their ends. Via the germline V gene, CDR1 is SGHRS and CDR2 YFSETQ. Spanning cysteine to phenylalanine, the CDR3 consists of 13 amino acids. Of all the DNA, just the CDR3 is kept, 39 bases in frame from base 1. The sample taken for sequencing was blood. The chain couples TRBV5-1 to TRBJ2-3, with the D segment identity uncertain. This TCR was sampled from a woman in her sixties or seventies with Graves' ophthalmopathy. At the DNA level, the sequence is TGCGCCAGCAGCTTGGCCGACGCAGATACGCAGTATTTT. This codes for CASSLADADTQYF.